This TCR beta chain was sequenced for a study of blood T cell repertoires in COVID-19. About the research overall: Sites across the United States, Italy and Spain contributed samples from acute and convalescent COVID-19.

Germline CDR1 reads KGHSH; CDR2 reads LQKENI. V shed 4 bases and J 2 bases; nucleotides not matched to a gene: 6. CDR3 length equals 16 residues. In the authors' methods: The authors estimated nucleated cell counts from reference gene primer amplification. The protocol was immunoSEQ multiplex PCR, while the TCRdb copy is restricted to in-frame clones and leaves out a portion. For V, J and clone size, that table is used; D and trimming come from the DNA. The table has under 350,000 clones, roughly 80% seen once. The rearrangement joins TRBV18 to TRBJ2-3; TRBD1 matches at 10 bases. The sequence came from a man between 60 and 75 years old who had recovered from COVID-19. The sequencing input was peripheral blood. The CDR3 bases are TGTGCCAGCTCACGGGACAGGGGCCTATCCACAGATACGCAGTATTTT. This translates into CASSRDRGLSTDTQYF.